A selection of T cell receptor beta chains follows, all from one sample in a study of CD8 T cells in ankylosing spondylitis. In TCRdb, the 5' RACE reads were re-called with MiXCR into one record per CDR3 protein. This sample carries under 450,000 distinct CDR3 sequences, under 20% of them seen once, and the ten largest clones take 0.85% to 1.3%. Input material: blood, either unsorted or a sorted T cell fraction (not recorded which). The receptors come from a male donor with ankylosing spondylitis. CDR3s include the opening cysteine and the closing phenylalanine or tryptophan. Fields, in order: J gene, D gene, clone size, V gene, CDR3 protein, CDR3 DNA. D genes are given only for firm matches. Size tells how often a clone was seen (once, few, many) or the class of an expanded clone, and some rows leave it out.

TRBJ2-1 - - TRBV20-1 CSARDLWGYEQFF TGCAGTGCTCGTGACCTCTGGGGCTATGAGCAGTTCTTC
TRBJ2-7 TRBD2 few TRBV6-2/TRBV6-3 CASSSGTSTYEQYF TGTGCCAGCAGCTCCGGGACTAGCACCTACGAGCAGTACTTC
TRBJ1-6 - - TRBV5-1 CASSGMGGRSSPLHF TGCGCCAGCAGCGGAATGGGGGGGCGGAGTTCACCCCTCCACTTT
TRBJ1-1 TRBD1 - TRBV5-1 CASSLSPRVRGHGNTEAFF TGCGCCAGCAGCTTGTCGCCCCGGGTTAGGGGGCATGGGAACACTGAAGCTTTCTTT
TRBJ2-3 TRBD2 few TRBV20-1 CSAISLAGVRDTQYF TGCAGTGCTATTAGCCTAGCGGGAGTTCGAGATACGCAGTATTTT
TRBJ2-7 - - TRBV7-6 CASSPVGAYEQYF TGTGCCAGCAGCCCAGTGGGGGCCTACGAGCAGTACTTC
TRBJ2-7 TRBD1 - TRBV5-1 CASSWTGTGSFYEQYF TGCGCCAGCAGCTGGACCGGGACAGGCTCTTTCTACGAGCAGTACTTC
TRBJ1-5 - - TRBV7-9 CASSLAMNQPQHF TGTGCCAGCAGCTTAGCTATGAATCAGCCCCAGCATTTT
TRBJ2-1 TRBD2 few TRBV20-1 CSASRGGLGLAGEVGQFF TGCAGTGCTAGTAGGGGGGGATTGGGACTAGCGGGAGAGGTAGGGCAGTTCTTC
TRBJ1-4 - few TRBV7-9 CASSPSAGSHEKLFF TGTGCCAGCAGCCCCTCAGCCGGGTCCCATGAAAAACTGTTTTTT
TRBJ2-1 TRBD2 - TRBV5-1 CASSLEAGGPVEQFF TGCGCCAGCAGCTTGGAGGCGGGGGGACCTGTTGAGCAGTTCTTC
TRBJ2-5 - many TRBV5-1 CASSLGKETQYF TGCGCCAGCAGCTTGGGGAAAGAGACCCAGTACTTC
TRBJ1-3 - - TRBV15 CATSRKRGDSGNTIYF TGTGCCACCAGCAGAAAACGGGGCGATTCTGGAAACACCATATATTTT
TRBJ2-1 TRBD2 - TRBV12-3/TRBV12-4 CASSLRGTRRNSNEQFF TGTGCCAGCAGTTTGCGGGGGACCCGGAGAAACTCCAATGAGCAGTTCTTC
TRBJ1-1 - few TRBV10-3 CAIKEGGGAGSNTEAFF TGTGCCATCAAGGAAGGGGGGGGCGCGGGATCGAACACTGAAGCTTTCTTT
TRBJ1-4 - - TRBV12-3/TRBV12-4 CASSLPTGLVRTNEKLFF TGTGCCAGCAGTCTCCCAACAGGGCTGGTAAGGACTAATGAAAAACTGTTTTTT
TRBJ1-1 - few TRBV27 CASSLLGWGENTEAFF TGTGCCAGCAGTTTATTAGGGTGGGGAGAGAACACTGAAGCTTTCTTT
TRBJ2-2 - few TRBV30 CAWSVGLETGELFF TGTGCCTGGAGTGTAGGGCTAGAGACCGGGGAGCTGTTTTTT
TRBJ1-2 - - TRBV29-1 CSVEEGGYTF TGCAGCGTTGAGGAAGGCGGCTACACCTTC
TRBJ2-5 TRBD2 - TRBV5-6 CASSPGLAGKQETQYF TGTGCCAGCAGCCCAGGACTAGCGGGAAAACAAGAGACCCAGTACTTC
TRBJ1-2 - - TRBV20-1 CSARPVQGSAGYTF TGCAGTGCTAGACCCGTACAGGGTTCGGCTGGCTACACCTTC
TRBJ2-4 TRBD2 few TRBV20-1 CSASTSGTAKNIQYF TGCAGTGCTTCGACTAGCGGGACAGCCAAAAACATTCAGTACTTC
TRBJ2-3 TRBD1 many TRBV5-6 CASSSPDRASTDTQYF TGTGCCAGCAGCTCGCCAGACAGGGCCAGCACAGATACGCAGTATTTT
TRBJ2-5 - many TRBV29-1 CSAAKGLEETQYF TGCAGCGCCGCTAAGGGTTTAGAAGAGACCCAGTACTTC
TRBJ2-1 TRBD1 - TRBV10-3 CAVSGTGGYNEQFF TGTGCCGTCTCCGGGACAGGGGGCTACAATGAGCAGTTCTTC
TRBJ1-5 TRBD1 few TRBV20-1 CSARDRVRGSGNQPQHF TGCAGTGCTAGAGATCGAGTCAGGGGGTCGGGCAATCAGCCCCAGCATTTT
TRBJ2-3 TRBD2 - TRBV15 CATSRGPGLAGVSDTQYF TGTGCCACCAGCAGAGGTCCGGGACTAGCGGGAGTATCAGATACGCAGTATTTT
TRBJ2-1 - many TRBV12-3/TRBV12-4 CASSAAGSSYNEQFF TGTGCCAGCAGCGCAGCAGGGAGCTCCTACAATGAGCAGTTCTTC
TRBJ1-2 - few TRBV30 CAWSMGPEGGYTF TGTGCCTGGAGTATGGGACCTGAGGGCGGCTACACCTTC
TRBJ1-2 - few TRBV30 CAWSVPGIYGYTF TGTGCCTGGAGTGTGCCAGGTATATATGGCTACACCTTC
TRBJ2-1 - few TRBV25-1 CASSEELAYNEQFF TGTGCCAGCAGTGAAGAGCTAGCCTACAATGAGCAGTTCTTC
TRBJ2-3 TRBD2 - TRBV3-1 CASSRPPSAGGQDTQYF TGTGCCAGCAGCCGCCCCCCGTCCGCGGGGGGGCAAGATACGCAGTATTTT
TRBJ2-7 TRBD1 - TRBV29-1 CSVEDRATLGQYF TGCAGCGTCGAAGACAGGGCCACTCTGGGGCAGTACTTC
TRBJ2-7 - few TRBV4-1 CASSQGSQTYEQYF TGCGCCAGCAGCCAAGGGTCTCAGACCTACGAGCAGTACTTC
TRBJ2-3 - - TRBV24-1 CATSDLTQSTGDTQYF TGTGCCACCAGTGACCTGACACAATCGACAGGAGATACGCAGTATTTT
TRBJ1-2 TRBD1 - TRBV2 CASSRTGDYYGYTF TGTGCCAGCAGTCGGACAGGGGACTACTATGGCTACACCTTC
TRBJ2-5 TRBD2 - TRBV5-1 CASSYASGGQETQYF TGCGCCAGCAGCTACGCGAGCGGGGGCCAAGAGACCCAGTACTTC
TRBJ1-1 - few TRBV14 CASSQYRDTEAFF TGTGCCAGCAGCCAATATAGGGACACTGAAGCTTTCTTT
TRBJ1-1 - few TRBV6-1 CASQEGTANTEAFF TGTGCCAGCCAAGAAGGGACGGCGAACACTGAAGCTTTCTTT
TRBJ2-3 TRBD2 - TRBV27 CASRGWRESTDTQYF TGTGCCAGCAGGGGCTGGCGGGAGAGCACAGATACGCAGTATTTT
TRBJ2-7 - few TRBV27 CASSRNGQGTYEQYF TGTGCCAGCAGCCGCAATGGGCAGGGCACCTACGAGCAGTACTTC
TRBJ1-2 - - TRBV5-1 CASKVGGAEGYGYTF TGCGCCAGCAAAGTCGGGGGGGCGGAAGGCTATGGCTACACCTTC
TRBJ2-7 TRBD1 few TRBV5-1 CASSLSNRGTYEQYF TGCGCCAGCAGCTTGAGTAACAGGGGGACCTACGAGCAGTACTTC
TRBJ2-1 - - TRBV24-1 CATSDLGSNNEQFF TGTGCCACCAGTGATTTGGGGAGCAACAATGAGCAGTTCTTC
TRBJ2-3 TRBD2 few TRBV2 CASRNQAGGLRDTQYF TGTGCCAGCAGGAACCAAGCGGGGGGGCTGAGAGATACGCAGTATTTT
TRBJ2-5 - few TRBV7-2 CASGMETQYF TGTGCCAGCGGGATGGAGACCCAGTACTTC
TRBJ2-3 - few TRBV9 CASSVASIGTDTQYF TGTGCCAGCAGCGTAGCTAGTATCGGAACAGATACGCAGTATTTT
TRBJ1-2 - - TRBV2 CASTGDDYGYTF TGTGCCAGCACCGGAGATGACTATGGCTACACCTTC